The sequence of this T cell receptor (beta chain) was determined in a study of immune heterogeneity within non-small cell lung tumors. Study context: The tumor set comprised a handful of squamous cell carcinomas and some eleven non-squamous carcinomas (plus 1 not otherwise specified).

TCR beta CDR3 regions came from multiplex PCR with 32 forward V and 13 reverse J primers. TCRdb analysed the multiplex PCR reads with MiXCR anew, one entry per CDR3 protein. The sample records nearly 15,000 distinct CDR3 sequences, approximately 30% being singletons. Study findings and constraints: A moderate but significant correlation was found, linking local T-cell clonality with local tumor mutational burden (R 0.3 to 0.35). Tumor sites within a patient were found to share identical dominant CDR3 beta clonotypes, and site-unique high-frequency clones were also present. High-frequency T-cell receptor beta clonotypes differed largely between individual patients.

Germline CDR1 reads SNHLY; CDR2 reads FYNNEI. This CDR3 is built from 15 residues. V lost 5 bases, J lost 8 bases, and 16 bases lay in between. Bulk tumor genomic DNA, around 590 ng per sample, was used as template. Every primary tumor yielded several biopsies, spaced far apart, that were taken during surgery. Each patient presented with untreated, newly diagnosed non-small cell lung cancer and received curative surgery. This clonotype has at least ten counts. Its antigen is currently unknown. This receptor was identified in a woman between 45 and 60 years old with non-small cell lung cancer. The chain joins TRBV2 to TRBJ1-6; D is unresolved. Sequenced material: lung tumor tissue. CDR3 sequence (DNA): TGTGCCAGCAGTAAAGGTTCCCAGAGTTATTCACCCCTCCACTTT. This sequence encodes CASSKGSQSYSPLHF.